The rows below give T cell receptor beta chains drawn from one sample of a study of T cell repertoires in cytomegalovirus infection. MiXCR was run by TCRdb on the reads, yielding one entry per CDR3 protein. Counted here are approximately 170,000 distinct CDR3 sequences, approximately 15% occurring once; the ten biggest clones make up 25% to 30%. Sequenced: PBMCs. All receptors derive from a human donor in good health (CMV status not recorded). Some clones in this sample may be carry-over from other donors' samples. Each CDR3 is given with its conserved first and last residue. The D gene is left open where the match is weak. Rows may omit the clone size; those that give it use once, few, many or a size class.

cdr3_length	clone_size	d_call	v_call	j_call	cdr3_nt	cdr3_aa
15	-	-	TRBV5-1	TRBJ2-5	TGCGCCAGCAGCTTGGGGGGACCGGGATGGGAGACCCAGTACTTC	CASSLGGPGWETQYF
16	many	-	TRBV7-8	TRBJ2-1	TGTGCCAGCAGCTTAGAAGGGACACTCTCCTACAATGAGCAGTTCTTC	CASSLEGTLSYNEQFF
15	few	TRBD2	TRBV12-3/TRBV12-4	TRBJ2-3	TGTGCCAGCAGTTCAGCTAGCGGGGAGAGGGATACGCAGTATTTT	CASSSASGERDTQYF
13	-	TRBD1	TRBV27	TRBJ1-5	TGTGCCAGCGGCAGGGGGAGTTCTCAGCCCCAGCATTTT	CASGRGSSQPQHF
16	-	-	TRBV10-1	TRBJ2-5	TGCGCCAGCAGTGAGTCCCCAGGGAGGAACCAAGAGACCCAGTACTTC	CASSESPGRNQETQYF
14	many	-	TRBV2	TRBJ1-4	TGTGCCAGCAGTGAGGGGGTCATGGATGAAAAACTGTTTTTT	CASSEGVMDEKLFF
14	many	-	TRBV7-2	TRBJ1-1	TGTGCCAGCAGCTTACGGCTCAGGGCAGGTGAAGCTTTCTTT	CASSLRLRAGEAFF
15	many	-	TRBV7-2	TRBJ1-2	TGTGCCAGCAGCGCTGGGGCGGGACACCCCTATGGCTACACCTTC	CASSAGAGHPYGYTF
13	many	-	TRBV6-1	TRBJ1-1	TGTGCCAGCAGAGAAAACAGGGTCGCTGAAGCTTTCTTT	CASRENRVAEAFF
13	many	-	TRBV28	TRBJ2-7	TGTGCCAGCAAGGCGCTCAACCCCTACGAGCAGTACTTC	CASKALNPYEQYF
16	many	TRBD2	TRBV12-3/TRBV12-4	TRBJ2-3	TGTGCCAGCAGCCCCCGGGGGGGCAGGGGCACAGATACGCAGTATTTT	CASSPRGGRGTDTQYF
15	few	TRBD1	TRBV6-2/TRBV6-3	TRBJ1-2	TGTGCCAGCAGTTACTCTTGGGGACAGACCTATGGCTACACCTTC	CASSYSWGQTYGYTF
13	many	-	TRBV7-9	TRBJ1-2	TGTGCCAGCAGCTTCGGATCGGGGAATGGCTACACCTTC	CASSFGSGNGYTF
14	many	-	TRBV7-9	TRBJ2-7	TGTGCCAGCACCCCCTCTGGGGGGTACGGTGAGCAGTACTTC	CASTPSGGYGEQYF
11	-	-	TRBV12-3/TRBV12-4	TRBJ1-1	TGTGCCAGCAGTTTGGGCGTATGGGCTTTCTTT	CASSLGVWAFF
14	many	-	TRBV7-6	TRBJ2-1	TGTGCCAGCAGCTTAGGCGGGAACTCCAATGAGCAGTTCTTC	CASSLGGNSNEQFF
18	many	TRBD2	TRBV7-2	TRBJ2-1	TGTGCCAGCAGCTTAGAACCTAGCGGGAGTGGAATGAGAGATGAGCAGTTCTTC	CASSLEPSGSGMRDEQFF
16	many	-	TRBV7-9	TRBJ2-2	TGTGCCAGCATCCAAGAGCAGGGGGGACGCACCGGGGAGCTGTTTTTT	CASIQEQGGRTGELFF
15	few	-	TRBV15	TRBJ2-7	TGTGCCACCAGCAGAGATGGGCTTGGGGGCACCGAGCAGTACTTC	CATSRDGLGGTEQYF
14	-	TRBD1	TRBV29-1	TRBJ2-7	TGCAGCGTGAGAGACAGGGGGAACTCCTACGAGCAGTACTTC	CSVRDRGNSYEQYF
15	few	-	TRBV7-3	TRBJ1-1	TGTGCCAGCAGCTTGGGGCGAGTCAAGAACACTGAAGCTTTCTTT	CASSLGRVKNTEAFF
16	few	TRBD1	TRBV7-3	TRBJ1-6	TGTGCCAGCAGCCTAATCGGAGGACAGGGAAATTCACCCCTCCACTTT	CASSLIGGQGNSPLHF
16	-	TRBD2	TRBV2	TRBJ2-3	TGTGCCAGCAGTGAAGGGGGTAGCGGGAGCACAGATACGCAGTATTTT	CASSEGGSGSTDTQYF
12	few	-	TRBV7-9	TRBJ2-4	TGTGCCAGCAGGGGGTATGGAAACATTCAGTACTTC	CASRGYGNIQYF
14	many	-	TRBV7-3	TRBJ1-6	TGTGCCAGCAGTCCGTCGGCATTGGGTTCACCCCTCCACTTT	CASSPSALGSPLHF
15	few	TRBD1	TRBV29-1	TRBJ1-2	TGCAGCGTTGGGGACAGGGGGCGCGGAGAGGATGGCTACACCTTC	CSVGDRGRGEDGYTF
15	many	TRBD1	TRBV7-2	TRBJ2-3	TGTGCCAGCAGCTTAAACAGGGGCCTTACAGATACGCAGTATTTT	CASSLNRGLTDTQYF
15	many	-	TRBV7-2	TRBJ2-3	TGTGCCAGCAGCTTTGACGGGAAAAGCACAGATACGCAGTATTTT	CASSFDGKSTDTQYF
18	many	TRBD2	TRBV6-5	TRBJ2-5	TGTGCCAGCAGTTACCCTAGCGGGAGCCCTGGGGGCCAAGAGACCCAGTACTTC	CASSYPSGSPGGQETQYF
15	many	TRBD2	TRBV7-8	TRBJ2-5	TGTGCCAGCAGCGAGACTAGCGGGGCACAAGAGACCCAGTACTTC	CASSETSGAQETQYF
13	-	-	TRBV7-9	TRBJ2-5	TGTGCCAGCAGCTCTGGGGCGGGAGAGACCCAGTACTTC	CASSSGAGETQYF
17	many	-	TRBV6-5	TRBJ2-6	TGTGCCAGCAGTTTCTCAACACCGAGCTCTGGGGCCAACGTCCTGACTTTC	CASSFSTPSSGANVLTF
15	few	TRBD1	TRBV10-3	TRBJ2-3	TGTGCCATCAGACTCGACAGGGCACGCACAGATACGCAGTATTTT	CAIRLDRARTDTQYF
14	-	-	TRBV2	TRBJ2-5	TGTGCCAGCAGTGACTGGATACTCCAAGAGACCCAGTACTTC	CASSDWILQETQYF
15	many	-	TRBV7-2	TRBJ2-7	TGTGCCAGCAGCTCCCGAGAAGGATCCTCCTACGAGCAGTACTTC	CASSSREGSSYEQYF
15	few	-	TRBV11-2	TRBJ1-4	TGTGCCAGCAGCCTGGAGCCGGGGAATCCTGAAAAACTGTTTTTT	CASSLEPGNPEKLFF
14	-	-	TRBV2	TRBJ1-1	TGTGCCAGCATCCAGGACTGGGAGAACACTGAAGCTTTCTTT	CASIQDWENTEAFF
16	many	TRBD2	TRBV7-2	TRBJ2-7	TGTGCCAGCAGCTTAGAAAGACTAGCGGGAGTTCACGAGCAGTACTTC	CASSLERLAGVHEQYF
15	-	-	TRBV19	TRBJ1-5	TGTGCCAGTAGTATAGGTACAGTTAGCAATCAGCCCCAGCATTTT	CASSIGTVSNQPQHF
13	many	TRBD1	TRBV5-5	TRBJ2-7	TGTGCCAGCAGTGGGGACAGGGCCTACGAGCAGTACTTC	CASSGDRAYEQYF
14	few	-	TRBV2	TRBJ2-7	TGTGCCAGCAGTGACGCATTCTCATTCGGGGAGCAGTACTTC	CASSDAFSFGEQYF
13	few	TRBD1	TRBV27	TRBJ1-3	TGTGCCAGCAGTTCCGACAGGGGTAACACCATATATTTT	CASSSDRGNTIYF
13	few	-	TRBV6-6	TRBJ2-1	TGTGCCAGCAGTCTACAGGGACCCAATGAGCAGTTCTTC	CASSLQGPNEQFF
11	-	-	TRBV29-1	TRBJ1-2	TGCAGCGCCGGAGAAAACTATGGCTACACCTTC	CSAGENYGYTF
12	many	-	TRBV28	TRBJ2-3	TGTGCCAGCAGCCCCCCCGCAGATACGCAGTATTTT	CASSPPADTQYF
19	many	TRBD1	TRBV11-2	TRBJ2-4	TGTGCCAGCAGCTCAAACCGGGACAGGGGAGTTCGCGGCAAAAACATTCAGTACTTC	CASSSNRDRGVRGKNIQYF
13	-	TRBD1	TRBV5-8	TRBJ2-3	TGTGCCAGCAGTTTGGGACAGTCCGATACGCAGTATTTT	CASSLGQSDTQYF
13	-	-	TRBV12-3/TRBV12-4	TRBJ2-7	TGTGCCAGCAGTTTAAGGCAGGGGATCGAGCAGTACTTC	CASSLRQGIEQYF
16	-	-	TRBV7-8	TRBJ1-6	TGTGTCAGCAGCTTATGGGCAGGGAACATGAATTCACCCCTCCACTTT	CVSSLWAGNMNSPLHF
13	many	-	TRBV29-1	TRBJ2-5	TGCAGCGGGAGGGGCGGAGGTCTAGAGACCCAGTACTTC	CSGRGGGLETQYF
16	many	TRBD2	TRBV7-2	TRBJ2-7	TGTGCCAGCAGCTTACTAGCGGGAGGTCTCTCCTACGAGCAGTACTTC	CASSLLAGGLSYEQYF
15	-	TRBD1	TRBV5-1	TRBJ1-2	TGCGCCAGCAGCCCCGGCTGGGACAGCCTATATGGCTACACCTTC	CASSPGWDSLYGYTF
13	few	TRBD1	TRBV7-9	TRBJ1-4	TGTGCCAGCAGCTCGCCGGGACAGGGGAAACTGTTTTTT	CASSSPGQGKLFF
14	many	-	TRBV29-1	TRBJ1-4	TGCAGCGTTGTCCAAGAGGTCGTAGGCGGAAAACTGTTTTTT	CSVVQEVVGGKLFF